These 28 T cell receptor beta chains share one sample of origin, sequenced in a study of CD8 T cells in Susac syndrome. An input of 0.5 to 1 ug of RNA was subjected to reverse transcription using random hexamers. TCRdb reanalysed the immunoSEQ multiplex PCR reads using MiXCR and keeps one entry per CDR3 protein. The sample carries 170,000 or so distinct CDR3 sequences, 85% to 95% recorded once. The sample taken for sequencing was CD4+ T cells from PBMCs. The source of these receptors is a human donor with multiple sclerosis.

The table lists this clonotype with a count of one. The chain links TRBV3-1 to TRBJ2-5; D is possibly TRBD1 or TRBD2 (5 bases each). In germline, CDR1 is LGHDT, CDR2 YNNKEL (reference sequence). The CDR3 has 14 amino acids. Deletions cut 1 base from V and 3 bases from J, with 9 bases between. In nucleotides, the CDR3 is TGTGCCAGCAGCCAAGGGGGGTTTAAAGAGACCCAGTACTTC. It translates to CASSQGGFKETQYF.

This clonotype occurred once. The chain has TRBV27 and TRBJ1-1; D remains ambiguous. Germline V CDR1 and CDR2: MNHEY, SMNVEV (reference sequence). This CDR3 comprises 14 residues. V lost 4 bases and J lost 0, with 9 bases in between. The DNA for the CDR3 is TGTGCCAGCAGTTCACCAACGATGAACACTGAAGCTTTCTTT. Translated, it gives CASSSPTMNTEAFF.

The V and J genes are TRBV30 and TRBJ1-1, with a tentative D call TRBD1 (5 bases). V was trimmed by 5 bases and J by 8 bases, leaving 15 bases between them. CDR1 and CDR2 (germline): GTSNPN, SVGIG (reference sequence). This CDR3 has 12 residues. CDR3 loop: CAWDMGVREAFF. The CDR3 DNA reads TGTGCCTGGGACATGGGGGTAAGAGAAGCTTTCTTT.

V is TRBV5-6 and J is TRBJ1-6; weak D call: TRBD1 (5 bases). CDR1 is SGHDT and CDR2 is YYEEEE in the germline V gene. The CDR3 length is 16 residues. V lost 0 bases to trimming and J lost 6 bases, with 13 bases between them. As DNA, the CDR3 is TGTGCCAGCAGCTTGGGTTCCGGGGCGGGTAATTCACCCCTCCACTTT. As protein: CASSLGSGAGNSPLHF.

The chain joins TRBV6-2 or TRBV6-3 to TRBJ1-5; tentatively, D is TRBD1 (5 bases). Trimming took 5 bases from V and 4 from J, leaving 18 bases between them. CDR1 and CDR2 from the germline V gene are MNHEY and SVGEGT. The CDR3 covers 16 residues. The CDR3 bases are TGTGCCAGCAGTACCGCCCCGGGGAGGGGTAATCAGCCCCAGCATTTT. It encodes CASSTAPGRGNQPQHF.

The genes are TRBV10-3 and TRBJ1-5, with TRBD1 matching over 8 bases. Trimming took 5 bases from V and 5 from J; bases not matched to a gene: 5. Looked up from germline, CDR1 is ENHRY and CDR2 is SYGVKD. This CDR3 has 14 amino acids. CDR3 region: CAISTGTGDQPQHF. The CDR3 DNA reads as TGTGCCATCAGTACCGGGACAGGAGATCAGCCCCAGCATTTT.

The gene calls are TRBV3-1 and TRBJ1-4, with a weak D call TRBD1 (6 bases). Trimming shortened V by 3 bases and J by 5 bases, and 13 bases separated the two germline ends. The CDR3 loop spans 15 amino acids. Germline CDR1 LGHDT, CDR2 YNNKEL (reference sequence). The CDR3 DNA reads TGTGCCAGCAGCCATAGGACAGATCGAAATGAAAAACTGTTTTTT. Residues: CASSHRTDRNEKLFF.

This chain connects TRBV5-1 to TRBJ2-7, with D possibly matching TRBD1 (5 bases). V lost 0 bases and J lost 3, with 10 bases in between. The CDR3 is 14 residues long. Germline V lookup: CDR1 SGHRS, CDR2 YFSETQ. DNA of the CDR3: TGCGCCAGCAGCTTGGATCCGGACAACTACGAGCAGTACTTC. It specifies CASSLDPDNYEQYF.

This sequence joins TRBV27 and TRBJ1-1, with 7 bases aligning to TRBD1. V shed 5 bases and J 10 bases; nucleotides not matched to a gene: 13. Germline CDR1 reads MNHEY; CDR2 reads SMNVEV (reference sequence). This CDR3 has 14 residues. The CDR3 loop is CASSRDLTGVAAFF. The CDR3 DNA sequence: TGTGCCAGCAGTCGAGACCTTACAGGGGTAGCAGCTTTCTTT.

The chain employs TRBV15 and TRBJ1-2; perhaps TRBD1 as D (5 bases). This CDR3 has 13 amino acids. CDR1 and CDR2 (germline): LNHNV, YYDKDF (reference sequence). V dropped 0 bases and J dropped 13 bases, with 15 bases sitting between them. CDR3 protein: CATSRDWAGFFTF. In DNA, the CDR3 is TGTGCCACCAGCAGAGATTGGGCAGGGTTTTTCACCTTC.

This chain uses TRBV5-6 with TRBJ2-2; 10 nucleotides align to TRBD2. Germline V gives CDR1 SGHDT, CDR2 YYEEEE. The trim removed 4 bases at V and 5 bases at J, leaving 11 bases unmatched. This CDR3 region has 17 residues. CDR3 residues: CASSPRSGGARTGELFF. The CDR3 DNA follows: TGTGCCAGCAGCCCGAGGAGCGGGGGGGCCCGGACCGGGGAGCTGTTTTTT.

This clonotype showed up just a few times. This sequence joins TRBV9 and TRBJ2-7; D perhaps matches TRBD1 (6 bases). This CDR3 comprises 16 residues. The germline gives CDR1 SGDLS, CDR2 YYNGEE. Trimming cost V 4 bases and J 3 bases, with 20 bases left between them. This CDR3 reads CASSLDSSEQHYEQYF. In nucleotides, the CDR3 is TGTGCCAGCAGCCTGGACAGCTCAGAGCAACACTACGAGCAGTACTTC.

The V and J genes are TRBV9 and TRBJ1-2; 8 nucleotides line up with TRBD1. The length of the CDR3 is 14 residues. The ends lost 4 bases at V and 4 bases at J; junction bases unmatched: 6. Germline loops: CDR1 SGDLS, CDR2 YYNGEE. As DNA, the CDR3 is TGTGCCAGCAGCCTCACAGGGGGGAGCTATGGCTACACCTTC. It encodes CASSLTGGSYGYTF.

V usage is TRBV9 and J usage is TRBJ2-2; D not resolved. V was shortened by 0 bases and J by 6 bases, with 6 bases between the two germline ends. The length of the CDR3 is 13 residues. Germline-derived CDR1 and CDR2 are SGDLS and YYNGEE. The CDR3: CASSVVRSGELFF. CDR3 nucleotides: TGTGCCAGCAGCGTAGTAAGGTCCGGGGAGCTGTTTTTT.

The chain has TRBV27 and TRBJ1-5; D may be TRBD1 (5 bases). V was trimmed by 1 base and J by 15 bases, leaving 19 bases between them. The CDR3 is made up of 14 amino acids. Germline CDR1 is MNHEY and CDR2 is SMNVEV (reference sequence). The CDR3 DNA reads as TGTGCCAGCAGTTTATTTCCCAGTTCGGGGGTCATGCATTTT. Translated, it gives CASSLFPSSGVMHF.

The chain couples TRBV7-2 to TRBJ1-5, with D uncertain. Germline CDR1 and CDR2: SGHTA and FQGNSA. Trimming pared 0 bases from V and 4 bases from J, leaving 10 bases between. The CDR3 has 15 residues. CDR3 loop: CASSLAGFLNQPQHF. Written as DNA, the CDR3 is TGTGCCAGCAGCTTAGCAGGTTTTTTGAATCAGCCCCAGCATTTT. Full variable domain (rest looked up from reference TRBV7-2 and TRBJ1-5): GAGVSQSPSNKVTEKGKDVELRCDPISGHTALYWYRQSLGQGLEFLIYFQGNSAPDKSGLPSDRFSAERTGGSVSTLTIQRTQQEDSAVYLCASSLAGFLNQPQHFGDGTRLSIL.

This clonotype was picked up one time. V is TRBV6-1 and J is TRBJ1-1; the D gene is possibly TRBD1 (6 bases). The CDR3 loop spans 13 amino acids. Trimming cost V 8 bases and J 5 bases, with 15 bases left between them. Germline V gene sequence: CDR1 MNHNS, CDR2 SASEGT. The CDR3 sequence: CASGRGFETEAFF. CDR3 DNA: TGTGCCAGCGGGAGGGGGTTCGAAACTGAAGCTTTCTTT.

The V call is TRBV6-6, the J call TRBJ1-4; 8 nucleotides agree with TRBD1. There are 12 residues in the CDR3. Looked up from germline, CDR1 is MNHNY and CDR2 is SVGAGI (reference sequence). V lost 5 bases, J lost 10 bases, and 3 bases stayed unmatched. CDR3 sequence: CASSQGARKLFF. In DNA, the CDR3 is TGTGCCAGCAGTCAGGGGGCTAGAAAACTGTTTTTT.

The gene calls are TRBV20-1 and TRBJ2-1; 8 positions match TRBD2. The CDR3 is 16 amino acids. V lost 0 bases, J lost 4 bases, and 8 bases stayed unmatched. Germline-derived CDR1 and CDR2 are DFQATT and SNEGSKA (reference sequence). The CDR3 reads CSARDPARGGYNEQFF. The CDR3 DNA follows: TGCAGTGCTAGAGACCCGGCCCGGGGGGGGTACAATGAGCAGTTCTTC.

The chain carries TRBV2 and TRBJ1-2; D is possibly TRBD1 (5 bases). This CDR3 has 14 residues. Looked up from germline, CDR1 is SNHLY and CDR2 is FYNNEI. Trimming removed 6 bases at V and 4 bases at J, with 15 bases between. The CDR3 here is CASRGDSSLYGYTF. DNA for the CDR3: TGTGCCAGCAGGGGGGACTCTTCCCTCTATGGCTACACCTTC.

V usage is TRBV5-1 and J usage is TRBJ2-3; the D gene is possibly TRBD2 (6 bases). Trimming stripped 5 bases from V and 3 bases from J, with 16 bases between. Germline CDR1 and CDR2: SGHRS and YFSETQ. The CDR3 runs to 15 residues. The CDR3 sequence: CASRPPGTLTDTQYF. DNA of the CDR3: TGCGCCAGCAGACCCCCCGGGACTCTAACAGATACGCAGTATTTT.

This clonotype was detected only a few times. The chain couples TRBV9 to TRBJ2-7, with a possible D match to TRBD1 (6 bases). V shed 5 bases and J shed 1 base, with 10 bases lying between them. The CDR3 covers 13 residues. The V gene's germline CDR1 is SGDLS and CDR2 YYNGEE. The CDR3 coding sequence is TGTGCCAGCAGTACAGGGTCTTCCTACGAGCAGTACTTC. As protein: CASSTGSSYEQYF.

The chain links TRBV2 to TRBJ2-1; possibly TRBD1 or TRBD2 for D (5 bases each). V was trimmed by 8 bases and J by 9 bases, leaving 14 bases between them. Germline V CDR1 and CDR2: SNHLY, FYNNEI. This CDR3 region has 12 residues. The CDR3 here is CASGGPSLEQFF. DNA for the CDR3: TGTGCCAGCGGGGGACCGTCTCTTGAGCAGTTCTTC.

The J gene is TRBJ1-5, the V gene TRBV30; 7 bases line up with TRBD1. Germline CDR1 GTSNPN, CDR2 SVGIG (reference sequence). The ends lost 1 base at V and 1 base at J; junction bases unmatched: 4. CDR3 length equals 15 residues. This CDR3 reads CAWSAIQGSNQPQHF. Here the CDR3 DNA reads TGTGCCTGGAGTGCGATACAGGGGAGCAATCAGCCCCAGCATTTT.

Here the CDR3 DNA reads TGTGCCAGCAGCTTGTTGAATCAGCCCCAGCATTTT. Translated: CASSLLNQPQHF. The V gene is TRBV7-9, the J gene TRBJ1-5, with D uncertain. The CDR3 spans 12 residues. The V gene's germline CDR1 is SEHNR and CDR2 FQNEAQ (reference sequence). V was pared by 3 bases and J by 4 bases, with 4 bases between.

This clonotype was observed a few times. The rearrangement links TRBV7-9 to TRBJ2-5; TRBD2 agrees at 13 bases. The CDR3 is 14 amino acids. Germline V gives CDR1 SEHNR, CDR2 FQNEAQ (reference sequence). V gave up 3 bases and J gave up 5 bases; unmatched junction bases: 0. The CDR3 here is CASSLTSGGETQYF. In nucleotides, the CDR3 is TGTGCCAGCAGCTTGACTAGCGGGGGGGAGACCCAGTACTTC.

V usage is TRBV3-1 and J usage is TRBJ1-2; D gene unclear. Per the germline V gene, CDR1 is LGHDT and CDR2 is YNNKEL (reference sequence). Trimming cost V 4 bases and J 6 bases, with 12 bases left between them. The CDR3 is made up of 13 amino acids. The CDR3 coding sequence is TGTGCCAGCAGCCTCGTGGCGGGCGATGGCTACACCTTC. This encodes CASSLVAGDGYTF.

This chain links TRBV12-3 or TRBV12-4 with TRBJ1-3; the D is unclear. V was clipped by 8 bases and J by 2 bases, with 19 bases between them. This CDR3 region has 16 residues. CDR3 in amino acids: CASAVFRPLTGNTIYF. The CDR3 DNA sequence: TGTGCCAGCGCAGTGTTCCGCCCTCTAACTGGAAACACCATATATTTT.